Each of the 31 T cell receptor beta chains below was sequenced from the same sample in a study of cytomegalovirus exposure and HLA in healthy donors. Vbeta (60) and Jbeta (13) primers were used in the PCR. Generated by immunoSEQ multiplex PCR, the TCRdb table keeps only in-frame clones and is missing some. This table has about 110,000 clones, over 60% appearing once. The specimen was PBMCs. The receptor set was obtained from a man aged 30 to 39 in good health and CMV-seropositive.

This clone was recorded once. This sequence joins TRBV7-2 and TRBJ2-3; possible D gene TRBD1, 6 bases. Trimming left V 5 bases short and J 1 base short, with 13 bases between. The CDR3 is 15 amino acids. Per the germline V gene, CDR1 is SGHTA and CDR2 is FQGNSA. CDR3 nucleotides: TGTGCCAGCAGCGAACAATCAGGGGGCACAGATACGCAGTATTTT. Its translation is CASSEQSGGTDTQYF.

The gene calls are TRBV7-9 and TRBJ2-1; a weak D match, TRBD2 (7 bases). V lost 3 bases to trimming and J lost 0 bases, with 12 bases between them. The CDR3 totals 16 residues. From germline, CDR1 is SEHNR and CDR2 FQNEAQ (reference sequence). CDR3 sequence reads: CASSFGGALSYNEQFF. The CDR3 DNA is TGTGCCAGCAGCTTTGGGGGGGCCCTCTCCTACAATGAGCAGTTCTTC.

The chain combines TRBV19 with TRBJ1-1, with D possibly TRBD1 on 6 matching bases. Germline CDR1 and CDR2: LNHDA and SQIVND (reference sequence). The CDR3 loop spans 13 amino acids. V was pared by 5 bases and J by 3 bases, with 10 bases between. CDR3 region: CASSARTDTEAFF. As DNA, the CDR3 is TGTGCCAGTAGTGCTCGGACAGACACTGAAGCTTTCTTT.

The chain couples TRBV19 to TRBJ1-1; 8 bases are a match to TRBD1. The germline V gene has CDR1 LNHDA and CDR2 SQIVND (reference sequence). Trimming took 7 bases from V and 0 from J; bases not matched to a gene: 13. The CDR3 has 17 amino acids. The CDR3 DNA follows: TGTGCCAGTATTGGCAGGGGGCGATCTTACATGAACACTGAAGCTTTCTTT. As protein: CASIGRGRSYMNTEAFF. The full variable domain, in which reference TRBV19 and TRBJ1-1 provide the parts outside the CDR3, is DGGITQSPKYLFRKEGQNVTLSCEQNLNHDAMYWYRQDPGQGLRLIYYSQIVNDFQKGDIAEGYSVSREKKESFPLTVTSAQKNPTAFYLCASIGRGRSYMNTEAFFGQGTRLTVV.

The chain recombines TRBV6-6 with TRBJ2-2, with 11 bases matching TRBD1. The germline V gene has CDR1 MNHNY and CDR2 SVGAGI (reference sequence). The CDR3 has 15 residues. With V trimmed by 8 bases and J by 7 bases, 9 bases remained unmatched. The CDR3 nucleotides are TGTGCCAGCTGCCTACCGGGACAGGGGGTCGGGGAGCTGTTTTTT. It yields the protein CASCLPGQGVGELFF.

The table lists this clone with a count of one. The rearrangement links TRBV14 to TRBJ2-3; perhaps TRBD1 as D (5 bases). The CDR3 has 16 residues. Germline V gene sequence: CDR1 SGHDN, CDR2 FVKESK. With 3 bases removed from V and 0 bases from J, the gap between germline ends came to 13 bases. The CDR3 coding sequence is TGTGCCAGCAGCCAGCCCGACAGTACTAGCACAGATACGCAGTATTTT. Its translation: CASSQPDSTSTDTQYF. The full variable domain, in which reference TRBV14 and TRBJ2-3 provide the parts outside the CDR3, is EAGVTQFPSHSVIEKGQTVTLRCDPISGHDNLYWYRRVMGKEIKFLLHFVKESKQDESGMPNNRFLAERTGGTYSTLKVQPAELEDSGVYFCASSQPDSTSTDTQYFGPGTRLTVL.

In this sample, this clone turned up once. The V and J genes are TRBV11-2 and TRBJ2-3; 8 bases are a match to TRBD2. Germline-derived CDR1 and CDR2 are SGHAT and FQNNGV. The ends lost 5 bases at V and 0 bases at J; junction bases unmatched: 16. This CDR3 contains 19 residues. CDR3 region: CASSRLPGLVSGSTDTQYF. The CDR3 nucleotides read TGTGCCAGCAGCCGACTCCCGGGACTAGTTTCTGGTAGCACAGATACGCAGTATTTT.

The CDR3 sequence is CASSYSNSYEQYF. CDR3 nucleotides: TGTGCCAGCAGCTACTCCAACTCCTACGAGCAGTACTTC. The chain recombines TRBV5-5 with TRBJ2-7; D gene ambiguous. The germline gives CDR1 SGHKS, CDR2 YYEKEE (reference sequence). The germline V and J ends were trimmed by 3 bases and 0 bases, with 7 bases remaining between them. The CDR3 is 13 amino acids. The variable domain in full, completed from reference TRBV5-5 and TRBJ2-7, reads DAGVTQSPTHLIKTRGQQVTLRCSPISGHKSVSWYQQVLGQGPQFIFQYYEKEERGRGNFPDRFSARQFPNYSSELNVNALLLGDSALYLCASSYSNSYEQYFGPGTRLTVT.

The rearrangement uses TRBV28 and TRBJ2-2, with D tentatively TRBD1 (5 bases). The germline V and J ends were trimmed by 2 bases and 7 bases, with 11 bases remaining between them. The CDR3 covers 14 residues. CDR1 and CDR2 (germline): MDHEN, SYDVKM. The CDR3 spells CASSLQGFSGELFF. CDR3 coding DNA: TGTGCCAGCAGTTTACAGGGTTTTAGCGGGGAGCTGTTTTTT.

This chain links TRBV19 with TRBJ1-2; D is possibly TRBD1 (6 bases). Trimming cost V 6 bases and J 8 bases, with 16 bases left between them. The CDR3 contains 13 residues. From germline, CDR1 is LNHDA and CDR2 SQIVND (reference sequence). The DNA for the CDR3 is TGTGCCAGTAGGACAGGTCGAATACGGGGCTACACCTTC. It yields the protein CASRTGRIRGYTF.

This clone was counted between two and nine times. V gene TRBV6-1 combines with J gene TRBJ1-2; TRBD1 is a possible D gene (6 bases). The CDR3 has 12 residues. The ends were cut back, 7 bases at V and 6 bases at J, with 12 bases in the middle. Germline CDR1 reads MNHNS; CDR2 reads SASEGT. The CDR3 bases are TGTGCCAGCACCACACAGGGAAATGGCTACACCTTC. It codes for CASTTQGNGYTF.

J is TRBJ2-1 and V is TRBV7-6, with D perhaps TRBD1 (5 bases). The germline V gene encodes CDR1 SGHVS and CDR2 FNYEAQ. Deletions cut 2 bases from V and 13 bases from J, with 9 bases between. The CDR3 contains 11 residues. The CDR3 reads CASSLSGHQFF. In nucleotides, the CDR3 is TGTGCCAGCAGCTTATCAGGACACCAGTTCTTC.

The V gene is TRBV28, the J gene TRBJ1-1, with D hard to call. V was trimmed by 0 bases and J by 0 bases, leaving 8 bases between them. The CDR3 extends over 15 amino acids. CDR1 and CDR2 (germline): MDHEN, SYDVKM. In DNA, the CDR3 is TGTGCCAGCAGTTTATGGGGAGGGCTGAACACTGAAGCTTTCTTT. It codes for CASSLWGGLNTEAFF.

The gene calls are TRBV13 and TRBJ2-1; 12 positions agree with TRBD2. The germline CDR1 and CDR2 sequences are PRHDT and FYEKMQ (reference sequence). The J segment lost 9 bases and the V segment lost 3 bases, leaving 9 bases of the junction unmatched. This CDR3 comprises 16 residues. The CDR3 here is CASSLGLAGPRGEQFF. The CDR3, as DNA: TGTGCCAGCAGCTTGGGACTAGCGGGTCCTCGGGGTGAGCAGTTCTTC.

The chain employs TRBV27 and TRBJ2-7; possible D gene TRBD2, 5 bases. The CDR3 sequence is 13 residues long. Germline V gene data show CDR1 as MNHEY and CDR2 as SMNVEV (reference sequence). Trimming removed 6 bases at V and 4 bases at J, with 13 bases between. The CDR3 bases are TGTGCCAGCAGCCGGGATCTAAAATACGAGCAGTACTTC. Its protein is CASSRDLKYEQYF.

This clone was observed a handful of times. The chain has TRBV9 and TRBJ2-7, with D possibly TRBD1 on 6 matching bases. CDR1 SGDLS and CDR2 YYNGEE come from the germline V gene. The CDR3 covers 14 residues. The V and J ends lost 4 bases and 5 bases respectively, with 16 bases between them. The CDR3 bases are TGTGCCAGCAGCCCCAGACAGGTCCTAGACGAGCAGTACTTC. Amino acid sequence: CASSPRQVLDEQYF.

This clone appeared once. The chain joins TRBV2 to TRBJ2-2, with TRBD2 matching over 11 bases. CDR3 length: 21 amino acids. Losses at the gene ends were 1 base for V and 0 bases for J; bases not matched to a gene: 13. CDR1 is SNHLY and CDR2 is FYNNEI in the germline V gene. The CDR3, as DNA: TGTGCCAGCAGTGAAGGTGGTAGGCGGCTAGCGGGGGGCACGAACACCGGGGAGCTGTTTTTT. Protein sequence: CASSEGGRRLAGGTNTGELFF. The full variable domain, in which reference TRBV2 and TRBJ2-2 provide the parts outside the CDR3, is EPEVTQTPSHQVTQMGQEVILRCVPISNHLYFYWYRQILGQKVEFLVSFYNNEISEKSEIFDDQFSVERPDGSNFTLKIRSTKLEDSAMYFCASSEGGRRLAGGTNTGELFFGEGSRLTVL.

J is TRBJ1-2 and V is TRBV6-5; D is ambiguous. V shed 2 bases and J shed 4 bases, with 14 bases lying between them. CDR1 is MNHEY, CDR2 SVGAGI, per germline. This CDR3 spans 15 amino acids. DNA of the CDR3: TGTGCCAGCAGTTACGTCGAGGGATTCGGCTATGGCTACACCTTC. This gives the protein CASSYVEGFGYGYTF.

A note on this clone: A junction boundary mismatches the germline segment, possibly from a read error. The sample holds other DNA sequences that translate to the same CDR3. The genes are TRBV10-3 and TRBJ1-2, with 7 nucleotides matching TRBD1. CDR1 ENHRY and CDR2 SYGVKD come from the germline V gene. The CDR3 extends over 15 amino acids. CDR3 amino acids: CAISDSDRAFYGYTF. CDR3 bases: TGTGCCATCAGTGATTCCGACAGGGCCTTCTATGGTTACACCTTC.

This clone was observed a single time. The V gene is TRBV7-9, the J gene TRBJ2-1; perhaps TRBD2 as D (6 bases). The V gene lost 6 bases and the J gene lost 2 bases, with 17 bases spanning the gap. This CDR3 is 16 amino acids long. The V gene's germline CDR1 is SEHNR and CDR2 FQNEAQ (reference sequence). The CDR3 DNA reads TGTGCCAGCAGTCCACCCTGGGGGGTCACCTACAATGAGCAGTTCTTC. Translating it yields CASSPPWGVTYNEQFF.

This CDR3 is CASSTPGQGVLDTEAFF. CDR3 in DNA: TGTGCCAGTAGTACCCCCGGACAGGGGGTTCTGGACACTGAAGCTTTCTTT. The chain couples TRBV19 to TRBJ1-1, with 10 bases fitting TRBD1. After removal of 4 bases from V and 3 bases from J, the junction contained 11 bases not matched to a gene. This CDR3 contains 17 residues. CDR1 and CDR2 from the germline V gene are LNHDA and SQIVND (reference sequence).

This clone was counted between two and nine times. The chain carries TRBV7-2 and TRBJ1-6, with 8 bases lining up with TRBD1. Germline V lookup: CDR1 SGHTA, CDR2 FQGNSA. V lost 1 base, J lost 7 bases, and 3 bases stayed unmatched. CDR3 length: 15 residues. The CDR3 is CASSLEDRDNSPLHF. DNA of the CDR3: TGTGCCAGCAGCTTAGAGGACAGGGACAATTCACCCCTCCACTTT. Full variable domain (outside the CDR3, taken from reference TRBV7-2 and TRBJ1-6): GAGVSQSPSNKVTEKGKDVELRCDPISGHTALYWYRQSLGQGLEFLIYFQGNSAPDKSGLPSDRFSAERTGGSVSTLTIQRTQQEDSAVYLCASSLEDRDNSPLHFGNGTRLTVT.

The chain carries TRBV5-1 and TRBJ2-2; a possible D gene is TRBD2 (7 bases). Trimming took 7 bases from V and 2 from J, leaving 12 bases between them. Germline CDR1 and CDR2: SGHRS and YFSETQ. The CDR3 totals 14 residues. CDR3: CASGGAVNTGELFF. DNA for the CDR3: TGCGCCAGCGGGGGGGCAGTCAACACCGGGGAGCTGTTTTTT. The whole variable domain, filled in from reference TRBV5-1 and TRBJ2-2, reads KAGVTQTPRYLIKTRGQQVTLSCSPISGHRSVSWYQQTPGQGLQFLFEYFSETQRNKGNFPGRFSGRQFSNSRSEMNVSTLELGDSALYLCASGGAVNTGELFFGEGSRLTVL.

This clone has more than one count but fewer than ten. The chain has TRBV9 and TRBJ2-7, with 9 nucleotides matching TRBD1. Germline V gene lookup returns CDR1 SGDLS and CDR2 YYNGEE. J lost 0 bases, V lost 3 bases, and 4 bases had no gene match. The CDR3 totals 15 residues. The CDR3 region is CASSAGDRVSYEQYF. As DNA, the CDR3 is TGTGCCAGCAGCGCGGGGGACAGGGTCTCCTACGAGCAGTACTTC.

This rearrangement joins TRBV28 to TRBJ2-7; 9 bases fit TRBD2. V was pared by 6 bases and J by 1 base, with 7 bases of the junction left unmatched. The CDR3 totals 15 residues. Per germline, CDR1 MDHEN and CDR2 SYDVKM. CDR3 nucleotides: TGTGCCAGCAGGGCGGGGGGGGCCACTTCCTACGAGCAGTACTTC. Translation: CASRAGGATSYEQYF.

The chain couples TRBV11-2 to TRBJ2-7, with D maybe TRBD1 (6 bases). CDR1 and CDR2 (germline): SGHAT, FQNNGV. Trimming pared 5 bases from V and 1 base from J, leaving 9 bases between. The CDR3 loop spans 13 amino acids. The CDR3 coding sequence is TGTGCCAGCAGCCTAGGACAGTCCTACGAGCAGTACTTC. Translation: CASSLGQSYEQYF.

V is TRBV29-1 and J is TRBJ2-7, with 9 nucleotides matching TRBD1. This CDR3 is 13 amino acids long. The V gene end was trimmed by 4 bases and the J gene end by 9 bases; junction bases not matched to a gene: 10. Germline CDR1 and CDR2: SQVTM and ANQGSEA. The CDR3 coding sequence is TGCAGCGTTGGGGACAGGGTCTCCCCATGGCAGTACTTC. Its translation: CSVGDRVSPWQYF.

CDR3 sequence (DNA): TGTGCCAGCAGTGAAGGATTGGTCCCAGACTACGAGCAGTACTTC. Translation: CASSEGLVPDYEQYF. The chain links TRBV6-1 to TRBJ2-7; D gene ambiguous. The CDR3 covers 15 residues. The germline gives CDR1 MNHNS, CDR2 SASEGT. Trimming removed 1 base from V and 3 bases from J, with 13 bases in between.

V and J are TRBV30 and TRBJ2-7; TRBD1 matches 8 bases. CDR3 length equals 14 residues. Germline V gene lookup returns CDR1 GTSNPN and CDR2 SVGIG (reference sequence). The V and J ends lost 3 bases and 6 bases, in that order; junction bases with no gene match: 10. The CDR3 is CAWRLQGALREQYF. CDR3 bases: TGTGCCTGGAGGCTCCAGGGGGCCCTTCGCGAGCAGTACTTC. The full variable domain, completed using reference TRBV30 and TRBJ2-7, is SQTIHQWPATLVQPVGSPLSLECTVEGTSNPNLYWYRQAAGRGLQLLFYSVGIGQISSEVPQNLSASRPQDRQFILSSKKLLLSDSGFYLCAWRLQGALREQYFGPGTRLTVT.

The chain uses TRBV7-2 and TRBJ2-7, with a possible D match to TRBD1 (6 bases). The CDR3 sequence is 14 residues long. Germline CDR1 SGHTA, CDR2 FQGNSA. Trimming removed 2 bases from V and 4 bases from J, with 12 bases in between. CDR3 protein: CASSLTTGKYEQYF. The CDR3 nucleotides read TGTGCCAGCAGCTTAACGACAGGAAAGTACGAGCAGTACTTC. Full variable domain (outside the CDR3, taken from reference TRBV7-2 and TRBJ2-7): GAGVSQSPSNKVTEKGKDVELRCDPISGHTALYWYRQSLGQGLEFLIYFQGNSAPDKSGLPSDRFSAERTGGSVSTLTIQRTQQEDSAVYLCASSLTTGKYEQYFGPGTRLTVT.

This clone was observed a handful of times. The chain carries TRBV11-2 and TRBJ2-7, with a tentative D call TRBD2 (5 bases). The germline CDR1 and CDR2 sequences are SGHAT and FQNNGV. The CDR3 extends over 14 amino acids. Deletions cut 6 bases from V and 0 bases from J, with 12 bases between. CDR3 nucleotides: TGTGCCAGCAGATCCCTCGCGGGCTCCTACGAGCAGTACTTC. It encodes CASRSLAGSYEQYF.